This TCR beta chain was documented in a study of blood T cell repertoires in COVID-19. Background on the study: Italy, Spain and the United States were the sources of the convalescent and acute COVID-19 samples. Nucleic acid was either cDNA or gDNA, and it came from T cells, B-cell-depleted T cells, or PBMCs.

Germline loops: CDR1 GTSNPN, CDR2 SVGIG (reference sequence). The CDR3 extends over 12 amino acids. V lost 5 bases and J 4 bases, leaving 11 bases between the germline ends. In the authors' workflow: Scientists estimated how many nucleated cells there were by amplifying reference gene primers. Libraries were prepared by immunoSEQ multiplex PCR; TCRdb keeps only in-frame clonotypes and omits some of them. Clonal size and the V and J genes are those of that table, whereas D and trimming came from the DNA. The sample has 200,000 or so clones, around nine tenths seen once. This clone was picked up one time. Within the sample, other DNA sequences also encode this same CDR3.

The sample was peripheral blood. The chain employs TRBV30 and TRBJ1-2; perhaps TRBD1 as D (5 bases). The receptor was derived from a woman aged 40 to 50 who had recovered from COVID-19. The CDR3 DNA reads as TGTGCCTGGGTCCGGGACTCCTATGGCTACACCTTC. As protein: CAWVRDSYGYTF.